Below, 17 T cell receptor beta chains from the same sample are listed, as sequenced in a study of cytomegalovirus exposure and HLA in healthy donors. Assay used: immunoSEQ multiplex PCR; TCRdb lists only in-frame clones, some missing. The table has about 340,000 clones, roughly 90% seen once. Material for sequencing was PBMCs. The receptors here all came from a woman between 18 and 30 years old in good health and CMV-seronegative.

This clone was seen only once. This chain uses TRBV2 with TRBJ2-1, with D possibly being TRBD1 (6 bases). V lost 6 bases and J 9 bases, leaving 18 bases between the germline ends. Germline CDR1 reads SNHLY; CDR2 reads FYNNEI. The CDR3 runs 14 residues. For the CDR3, the DNA is TGTGCCAGCAGGCCCGACAGGCCAGGAGGTGAGCAGTTCTTC. Translating it yields CASRPDRPGGEQFF. Looking up the rest from reference TRBV2 and TRBJ2-1 gives the full variable domain: EPEVTQTPSHQVTQMGQEVILRCVPISNHLYFYWYRQILGQKVEFLVSFYNNEISEKSEIFDDQFSVERPDGSNFTLKIRSTKLEDSAMYFCASRPDRPGGEQFFGPGTRLTVL.

Here the CDR3 reads CASRLTSGTFAGELFF. The CDR3 DNA follows: TGTGCCAGCAGGCTGACTAGCGGGACATTCGCCGGGGAGCTGTTTTTT. This chain joins TRBV5-6 and TRBJ2-2; 11 positions agree with TRBD2. The V gene's germline CDR1 is SGHDT and CDR2 YYEEEE. This CDR3 has 16 residues. J lost 6 bases, V lost 5 bases, and 9 bases had no gene match.

V gene TRBV27 combines with J gene TRBJ1-3; D is possibly TRBD1 (6 bases). CDR1 is MNHEY, CDR2 SMNVEV, per germline (reference sequence). V was trimmed by 5 bases and J by 3 bases, leaving 14 bases between them. CDR3 size: 15 residues. CDR3 protein: CASSPRTAGGNTIYF. CDR3 bases: TGTGCCAGCAGTCCGAGGACAGCTGGTGGAAACACCATATATTTT.

J is TRBJ2-7 and V is TRBV18, with D uncertain. CDR3 length equals 14 residues. Germline V gene sequence: CDR1 KGHSH, CDR2 LQKENI. Trimming cost V 0 bases and J 3 bases, with 9 bases left between them. CDR3 loop: CASSPPREYYEQYF. CDR3 sequence (DNA): TGTGCCAGCTCACCACCACGTGAGTACTACGAGCAGTACTTC.

This clone was seen only a few times. This sequence joins TRBV28 and TRBJ1-5, with a weak D call TRBD1 (5 bases). Trimming took off 6 bases at V and 6 bases at J, with 18 bases between the two ends. CDR1 is MDHEN and CDR2 is SYDVKM in the germline V gene. The length of the CDR3 is 15 residues. Written as DNA, the CDR3 is TGTGCCAGCAGCCAGGGTACGGCGTCGGGTCAGCCCCAGCATTTT. Translation: CASSQGTASGQPQHF.

The chain couples TRBV28 to TRBJ2-6, with 10 positions matching TRBD1. CDR1 and CDR2 from the germline V gene are MDHEN and SYDVKM. The CDR3 contains 19 residues. The ends lost 5 bases at V and 1 base at J; junction bases unmatched: 11. The CDR3 loop is CASSHNRGTGVSGANVLTF. As DNA, the CDR3 is TGTGCCAGCAGTCACAACCGCGGGACAGGGGTTTCTGGGGCCAACGTCCTGACTTTC.

The CDR3 DNA sequence: TGCGCCAGCAGCCAAGCCCAGGGGTCCCCTTCCTACAATGAGCAGTTCTTC. Amino acids: CASSQAQGSPSYNEQFF. The gene calls are TRBV4-3 and TRBJ2-1, with D possibly being TRBD1 (6 bases). This CDR3 region has 17 residues. V was trimmed by 1 base and J by 1 base, leaving 14 bases between them. In germline, CDR1 is LGHNA, CDR2 YSLEER.

V usage is TRBV29-1 and J usage is TRBJ2-1; 7 nucleotides line up with TRBD2. Looked up from germline, CDR1 is SQVTM and CDR2 is ANQGSEA. The CDR3 extends over 14 amino acids. J was trimmed by 7 bases and V by 6 bases; bases with no gene match: 12. Here the CDR3 reads CSVLLGGPWNEQFF. The CDR3 bases are TGCAGCGTCCTTTTGGGAGGGCCATGGAATGAGCAGTTCTTC.

This clone was found once. This rearrangement joins TRBV18 to TRBJ2-7; 12 bases are shared with TRBD1. The CDR3 extends over 21 amino acids. Germline assignment: CDR1 KGHSH and CDR2 LQKENI. V lost 2 bases and J lost 2; bases outside the gene matches: 19. CDR3 amino acids: CASSPFRPGQGASGVAYEQYF. The CDR3 coding sequence is TGTGCCAGCTCACCATTTCGGCCGGGACAGGGGGCTAGCGGGGTAGCCTACGAGCAGTACTTC.

This chain uses TRBV11-2 with TRBJ2-7; 7 bases are shared with TRBD1. The CDR3 contains 14 residues. The junction had 3 bases not matched to a gene; V was cut back by 2 bases and J by 2 bases. Germline CDR1 SGHAT, CDR2 FQNNGV. CDR3 loop: CASSLITGAYEQYF. CDR3 coding DNA: TGTGCCAGCAGCTTAATTACAGGGGCCTACGAGCAGTACTTC. The variable domain in full, completed from reference TRBV11-2 and TRBJ2-7, reads EAGVAQSPRYKIIEKRQSVAFWCNPISGHATLYWYQQILGQGPKLLIQFQNNGVVDDSQLPKDRFSAERLKGVDSTLKIQPAKLEDSAVYLCASSLITGAYEQYFGPGTRLTVT.

This sequence joins TRBV4-3 and TRBJ2-2; TRBD1 matches at 7 bases. The CDR3 consists of 14 residues. Germline V gene lookup returns CDR1 LGHNA and CDR2 YSLEER. V trimming: 5 bases; J trimming: 3 bases; junction bases outside the gene matches: 3. The CDR3 DNA follows: TGCGCCAGCAGCTCCGGGACAGACACCGGGGAGCTGTTTTTT. Amino acids: CASSSGTDTGELFF.

The chain is built from TRBV27 and TRBJ2-7; 9 nucleotides agree with TRBD2. Germline V lookup: CDR1 MNHEY, CDR2 SMNVEV (reference sequence). The CDR3 consists of 15 residues. J gave up 3 bases and V 2 bases, and 5 bases lay outside the gene matches. The CDR3 DNA follows: TGTGCCAGCAGTTTACGAGCGGGGGGATTCTACGAGCAGTACTTC. It encodes CASSLRAGGFYEQYF.

The chain uses TRBV6-5 and TRBJ1-3; D possibly corresponds to TRBD1 (5 bases). Looked up from germline, CDR1 is MNHEY and CDR2 is SVGAGI. The CDR3 spans 13 residues. The germline V and J ends were trimmed by 0 bases and 8 bases, with 8 bases remaining between them. CDR3 sequence: CASSYSLTDTIYF. The CDR3 DNA reads TGTGCCAGCAGTTACTCCTTGACAGACACCATATATTTT.

The V and J genes are TRBV5-1 and TRBJ2-7, with 7 nucleotides matching TRBD1. From germline, CDR1 is SGHRS and CDR2 YFSETQ. The CDR3 length is 14 residues. V lost 3 bases, J lost 6 bases, and 9 bases stayed unmatched. The CDR3 nucleotides read TGCGCCAGCAGCTCCGGACAGGTCCTTACCGAGCAGTACTTC. Its protein product is CASSSGQVLTEQYF. Together with reference TRBV5-1 and TRBJ2-7, the CDR3 gives the full variable domain: KAGVTQTPRYLIKTRGQQVTLSCSPISGHRSVSWYQQTPGQGLQFLFEYFSETQRNKGNFPGRFSGRQFSNSRSEMNVSTLELGDSALYLCASSSGQVLTEQYFGPGTRLTVT.

The chain links TRBV11-2 to TRBJ1-4, with D possibly TRBD1 on 5 matching bases. Germline V gene lookup returns CDR1 SGHAT and CDR2 FQNNGV. Trimming cost V 0 bases and J 5 bases, with 19 bases left between them. The CDR3 has 18 amino acids. This CDR3 reads CASSLELPAGTNNEKLFF. The DNA of the CDR3 is TGTGCCAGCAGCTTAGAGCTCCCTGCGGGGACCAACAATGAAAAACTGTTTTTT.

This chain links TRBV5-4 with TRBJ1-3; 7 nucleotides agree with TRBD1. Germline V gene data show CDR1 as SGHNT and CDR2 as YYREEE (reference sequence). CDR3 length: 16 amino acids. V was clipped by 4 bases and J by 4 bases; unmatched bases: 11. CDR3 in amino acids: CASSINRGLEGNTIYF. CDR3 DNA: TGTGCCAGCAGCATAAACAGGGGTCTAGAGGGAAACACCATATATTTT.

This clone has just one count. V gene TRBV7-3 combines with J gene TRBJ2-1; 12 positions agree with TRBD2. Trimming removed 5 bases from V and 9 bases from J; junction bases left unmatched: 8. CDR1 and CDR2 (germline): SGHTA, FQGTGA. The CDR3 extends over 15 amino acids. CDR3 amino acids: CASSPRTSGVGEQFF. CDR3 DNA: TGTGCCAGCAGCCCACGGACTAGCGGGGTGGGTGAGCAGTTCTTC. The full variable domain, in which reference TRBV7-3 and TRBJ2-1 provide the parts outside the CDR3, is GAGVSQTPSNKVTEKGKYVELRCDPISGHTALYWYRQSLGQGPEFLIYFQGTGAADDSGLPNDRFFAVRPEGSVSTLKIQRTERGDSAVYLCASSPRTSGVGEQFFGPGTRLTVL.